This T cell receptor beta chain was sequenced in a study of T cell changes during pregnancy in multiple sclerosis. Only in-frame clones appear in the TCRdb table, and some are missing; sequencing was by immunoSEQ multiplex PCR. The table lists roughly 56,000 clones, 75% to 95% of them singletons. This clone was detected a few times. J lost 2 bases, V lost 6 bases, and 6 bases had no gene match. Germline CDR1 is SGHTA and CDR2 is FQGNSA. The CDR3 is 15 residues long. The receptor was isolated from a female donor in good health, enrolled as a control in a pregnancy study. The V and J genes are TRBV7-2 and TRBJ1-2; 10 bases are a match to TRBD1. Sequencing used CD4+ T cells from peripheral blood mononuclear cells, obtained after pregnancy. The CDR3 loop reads CASSPQTGGNYGYTF. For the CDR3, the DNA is TGTGCCAGCAGTCCACAGACAGGGGGCAACTATGGCTACACCTTC. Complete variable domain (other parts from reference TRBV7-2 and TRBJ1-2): GAGVSQSPSNKVTEKGKDVELRCDPISGHTALYWYRQSLGQGLEFLIYFQGNSAPDKSGLPSDRFSAERTGGSVSTLTIQRTQQEDSAVYLCASSPQTGGNYGYTFGSGTRLTVV.